The present TCR beta chain was sequenced within a study of T cell responses to AZD1222 COVID-19 vaccine. The study, taken as a whole, reports: CD4 TCRs covered the whole spike, strongest at regions 160-218 and 743-854. Sampling that yielded the repertoires occurred only after the peak T cell response. Females made up more of the donors, who were largely white British, and clonal diversity may have come out too low. Spike-specific TCR breadth and depth went up after people got two AZD1222 doses.

The assay was immunoSEQ multiplex PCR, and TCRdb's table has in-frame clones only and misses some. The sample shows 150,000 or so clones, about 90% of them seen only once. Worth noting for this clone: Its target is not known.

This clonotype was sampled from an adult who received the AZD1222 COVID-19 vaccine. The sequencing here drew on peripheral blood, taken 28 days after the second AZD1222 dose.

CDR3 protein: CASSIDTEIYEQYF. The CDR3 nucleotides read TGTGCCAGTAGTATAGATACAGAGATCTACGAGCAGTACTTC. The V and J genes are TRBV19 and TRBJ2-7; no definite D call. This CDR3 has 14 amino acids. With 0 bases removed from V and 3 bases from J, the gap between germline ends came to 9 bases. CDR1 and CDR2 from the germline V gene are LNHDA and SQIVND (reference sequence).